This T cell receptor (beta chain) was recovered during a study of blood T cell repertoires in COVID-19. Study-wide context: Material from acute and convalescent COVID-19 was sourced from the United States, Italy and Spain. T cells, B-cell-depleted T cells, or PBMCs provided the cDNA or gDNA that served as material.

Cohorts were based on clinical histories the participants reported. Germline CDR1 reads SGHAT; CDR2 reads FQDESV (reference sequence). J was trimmed by 3 bases and V by 4 bases; bases with no gene match: 5. The CDR3 spans 15 residues. Profiling relied on immunoSEQ multiplex PCR, and the TCRdb table lists in-frame clones only, not all of them. The sample yields roughly 260,000 clones, roughly nine tenths seen once. Sequencing input: PBMCs or T cells enriched from blood (not recorded which). This sequence originates from a woman between 25 and 40 years old with acute COVID-19. The chain combines TRBV11-1 with TRBJ2-7, with TRBD1 matching 11 bases. The CDR3, as DNA: TGTGCCAGCAGCTCAGGACAGGGGGCTGTCTACGAGCAGTACTTC. This sequence encodes CASSSGQGAVYEQYF.